This TCR beta chain was found in a study of identical twins. TCRdb re-analysed the 5' RACE reads in MiXCR, keeping a single row per CDR3 protein. Among around 550,000 distinct CDR3 sequences listed, around 15% were seen once. In this sample, this clonotype turned up a few times. Its specificity is not known. Whole-study findings and limits: The models systematically underestimated how much out-of-frame TCR alpha was shared in monozygotic twins. There was an excess of low generation probability in the out-of-frame alpha sequences that twins shared.

These data were likewise used in another study, on yellow fever vaccine responses in identical twins.

This clonotype was sampled from a woman between 18 and 29 years old in good health. The material sequenced was CD4+ T cells sorted from blood.

The CDR3 loop is CASSQRTSGGYSYNEQFF. CDR3 coding DNA: TGTGCCAGCAGCCAAAGGACTAGCGGGGGGTATTCCTACAATGAGCAGTTCTTC. The genes are TRBV7-6 and TRBJ2-1; 14 nucleotides line up with TRBD2. V lost 5 bases and J lost 1; bases outside the gene matches: 7. The germline V gene encodes CDR1 SGHVS and CDR2 FNYEAQ. The CDR3 length is 18 residues.